This is a list of T cell receptor beta chains from one sample in a study of blood T cells in healthy people across ages. TCRdb re-derived calls from the 5' RACE reads in MiXCR, one entry per CDR3 protein. The sample consists of roughly 800,000 distinct CDR3 sequences, about 53% of them appearing once. What was sequenced was blood. All receptors derive from a man older than 75 in good health. Both conserved end residues are part of each CDR3. D genes are given only for firm matches. Only some rows state a clone size, as once, few, many or a class for expanded clones.

cdr3_length	v_call	d_call	clone_size	j_call	cdr3_aa	cdr3_nt
16	TRBV10-3	TRBD2	many	TRBJ2-1	CAISESISGRVNEQFF	TGTGCCATCAGTGAGTCGATTAGCGGGAGGGTCAATGAGCAGTTCTTC
15	TRBV12-5	.	.	TRBJ1-5	CASGLDQPGNQPQHF	TGTGCTAGTGGTTTGGACCAACCTGGCAATCAGCCCCAGCATTTT
13	TRBV12-3/TRBV12-4	TRBD2	few	TRBJ2-2	CASSHSGSGELFF	TGTGCCAGCAGCCATAGCGGGAGCGGGGAGCTGTTTTTT
18	TRBV20-1	TRBD2	.	TRBJ2-7	CSARGELAGPSISYEQYF	TGCAGTGCTAGAGGAGAACTAGCGGGACCCTCCATCTCCTACGAGCAGTACTTC
13	TRBV12-3/TRBV12-4	.	few	TRBJ2-7	CASSNAGHYEQYF	TGTGCCAGCAGCAACGCGGGGCACTACGAGCAGTACTTC
12	TRBV7-3	.	few	TRBJ2-3	CASSDTWGTQYF	TGTGCCAGCAGCGACACGTGGGGTACGCAGTATTTT
15	TRBV20-1	.	few	TRBJ2-1	CSARPLAISYNEQFF	TGCAGTGCTAGACCCTTAGCGATCTCCTACAATGAGCAGTTCTTC
15	TRBV4-2	.	.	TRBJ2-1	CASSQVEASNNEQFF	TGTGCCAGCAGCCAAGTGGAGGCTAGTAACAATGAGCAGTTCTTC
14	TRBV20-1	.	.	TRBJ1-6	CSVTIARAQSPLHF	TGCAGTGTTACCATCGCGAGGGCTCAGTCACCCCTCCACTTT
16	TRBV12-3/TRBV12-4	TRBD2	.	TRBJ2-1	CASSYGTSGGYNEQFF	TGTGCCAGCAGCTATGGGACTAGCGGGGGTTACAATGAGCAGTTCTTC
16	TRBV7-2	TRBD2	.	TRBJ2-1	CASSPTGLAGNNEQFF	TGTGCCAGCAGCCCCACGGGACTAGCGGGAAACAATGAGCAGTTCTTC
15	TRBV12-3/TRBV12-4	.	.	TRBJ2-7	CASSLWPGGDYEQYF	TGTGCCAGCAGTTTATGGCCTGGGGGCGACTACGAGCAGTACTTC
14	TRBV25-1	.	.	TRBJ2-3	CASKGAGGTDTQYF	TGTGCCAGCAAAGGGGCAGGGGGCACAGATACGCAGTATTTT
15	TRBV24-1	TRBD1	.	TRBJ1-2	CATSARTGGAGGYTF	TGTGCCACCAGTGCCCGGACAGGGGGCGCAGGTGGCTACACCTTC
16	TRBV7-8	.	.	TRBJ2-7	CASSKFRDGTYNEQYF	TGTGCCAGCAGCAAATTCCGGGACGGGACCTACAATGAGCAGTACTTC
12	TRBV6-5	.	.	TRBJ2-1	CASSPPAGSQFF	TGTGCCAGCAGCCCTCCGGCGGGTTCGCAGTTCTTC
16	TRBV5-1	TRBD1	.	TRBJ2-7	CASSLSGSGGPYEQYF	TGCGCCAGCAGCTTGTCGGGGTCAGGGGGCCCCTACGAGCAGTACTTC
15	TRBV25-1	.	.	TRBJ2-4	CASSESGGAKNIQYF	TGTGCCAGCAGTGAATCAGGGGGGGCCAAAAACATTCAGTACTTC
11	TRBV6-6	.	.	TRBJ2-7	CAGTDSDEQYF	TGTGCCGGCACCGACTCGGACGAGCAGTACTTC
11	TRBV21-1	.	few	TRBJ2-7	CASSKVYEQYF	TGTGCCAGCAGCAAAGTCTACGAGCAGTACTTC
17	TRBV28	TRBD1	.	TRBJ2-3	CASSFPTGSSSTDTQYF	TGTGCCAGCAGTTTCCCGACAGGGTCTTCTAGCACAGATACGCAGTATTTT
12	TRBV29-1	TRBD2	many	TRBJ2-5	CSEAGGGETQYF	TGCAGCGAGGCGGGAGGTGGGGAGACCCAGTACTTC
15	TRBV6-1	.	few	TRBJ2-3	CASTTGDLSTDTQYF	TGTGCCAGCACCACCGGGGACCTAAGCACAGATACGCAGTATTTT
16	TRBV5-1	TRBD2	.	TRBJ2-7	CASSLSTSGSLYEQYF	TGCGCCAGCAGCTTGTCGACTAGCGGGAGTTTGTACGAGCAGTACTTC
19	TRBV13	TRBD2	few	TRBJ2-1	CASSPRLASGSHHGNEQFF	TGTGCCAGCAGCCCGAGGCTTGCTAGCGGGAGTCATCATGGTAATGAGCAGTTCTTC
13	TRBV29-1	TRBD2	.	TRBJ2-1	CSAETGRAYEQFF	TGCAGCGCCGAGACCGGGAGGGCCTATGAGCAGTTCTTC
17	TRBV7-9	TRBD2	.	TRBJ2-1	CASSSSGRVGTNNEQFF	TGTGCCAGCAGCTCTAGCGGGAGGGTGGGGACAAACAATGAGCAGTTCTTC
13	TRBV6-6	TRBD1	.	TRBJ1-2	CASSSETGFGYTF	TGTGCCAGCAGTTCCGAGACAGGGTTCGGCTACACCTTC
16	TRBV5-1	.	few	TRBJ2-2	CASSLRPASNTGELFF	TGCGCCAGCAGCTTGCGGCCGGCGTCGAACACCGGGGAGCTGTTTTTT
13	TRBV7-2	.	.	TRBJ2-1	CASSVAWANEQFF	TGTGCCAGCAGCGTAGCGTGGGCCAATGAGCAGTTCTTC
13	TRBV7-2	.	.	TRBJ2-3	CASSLAEHRDAYF	TGTGCCAGCAGCTTAGCAGAGCACAGAGACGCGTATTTT
13	TRBV29-1	.	.	TRBJ2-3	CSVASGTSGYAYF	.
11	TRBV11-2	TRBD1	few	TRBJ1-2	CATWTGNGYTF	TGTGCCACCTGGACAGGGAACGGCTACACCTTC
16	TRBV4-2	TRBD2	.	TRBJ2-1	CASSPYPQAGGGEQFF	TGTGCCAGCAGCCCTTACCCCCAAGCGGGAGGGGGTGAGCAGTTCTTC
13	TRBV20-1	.	few	TRBJ2-7	CSASKGGEYEQYF	TGCAGTGCTAGCAAGGGGGGTGAATACGAGCAGTACTTC
19	TRBV7-6	.	.	TRBJ2-1	CASSLAPGMSPSSYNEQFF	TGTGCCAGCAGCTTAGCGCCGGGGATGTCCCCGAGCTCCTACAATGAGCAGTTCTTC
15	TRBV6-5	TRBD1	.	TRBJ2-7	CASSYRDRGLYEQYF	TGTGCCAGCAGTTACCGGGACAGGGGCCTTTACGAGCAGTACTTC
13	TRBV7-8	.	.	TRBJ2-3	CASSLASHRDAYF	TGTGCCAGCAGCTTAGCCTCACACAGAGACGCGTATTTT
14	TRBV5-5	.	few	TRBJ2-7	CASSLIEHPYEQYF	TGTGCCAGCAGCTTGATTGAGCATCCCTACGAGCAGTACTTC
16	TRBV12-3/TRBV12-4	TRBD1	.	TRBJ2-1	CASSPNPGTGGNEQFF	TGTGCCAGCAGTCCGAATCCAGGGACAGGAGGGAATGAGCAGTTCTTC
14	TRBV20-1	.	.	TRBJ1-2	CSATRGAANYGYTF	TGCAGTGCTACCCGGGGCGCCGCTAACTATGGCTACACCTTC
14	TRBV3-1	.	.	TRBJ1-3	CASSLPTSGNTIYF	TGTGCCAGCAGCCTCCCGACCTCTGGAAACACCATATATTTT
15	TRBV5-1	TRBD1	.	TRBJ1-1	CASSLSQGGGTEAFF	TGCGCCAGCAGCTTGTCCCAGGGGGGAGGCACTGAAGCTTTCTTT
13	TRBV25-1	TRBD2	.	TRBJ2-3	CASRVAGADTQYF	TGTGCCAGCAGGGTAGCGGGAGCAGATACGCAGTATTTT